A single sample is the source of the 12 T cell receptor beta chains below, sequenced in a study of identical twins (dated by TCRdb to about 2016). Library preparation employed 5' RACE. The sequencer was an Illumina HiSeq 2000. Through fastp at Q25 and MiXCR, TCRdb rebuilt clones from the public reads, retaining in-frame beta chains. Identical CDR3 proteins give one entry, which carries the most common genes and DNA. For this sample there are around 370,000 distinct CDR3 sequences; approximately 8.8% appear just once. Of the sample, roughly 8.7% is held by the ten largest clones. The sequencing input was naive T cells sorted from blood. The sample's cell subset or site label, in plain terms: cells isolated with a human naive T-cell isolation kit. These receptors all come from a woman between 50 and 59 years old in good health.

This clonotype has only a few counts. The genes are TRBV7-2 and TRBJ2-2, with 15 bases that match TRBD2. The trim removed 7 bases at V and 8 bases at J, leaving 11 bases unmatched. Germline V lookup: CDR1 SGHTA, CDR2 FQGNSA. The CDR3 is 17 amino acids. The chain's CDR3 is CASTRDGLAGGLGELFF. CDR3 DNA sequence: TGTGCCAGCACCCGAGATGGACTAGCGGGAGGGTTGGGGGAGCTGTTTTTT.

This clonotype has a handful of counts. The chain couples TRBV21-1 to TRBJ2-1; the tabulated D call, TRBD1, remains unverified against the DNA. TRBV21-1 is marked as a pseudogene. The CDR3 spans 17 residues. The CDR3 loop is CASSKEGRGEADNEQFF. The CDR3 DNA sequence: TGTGCCAGCAGCAAAGAAGGACGGGGGGAAGCCGACAATGAGCAGTTCTTC.

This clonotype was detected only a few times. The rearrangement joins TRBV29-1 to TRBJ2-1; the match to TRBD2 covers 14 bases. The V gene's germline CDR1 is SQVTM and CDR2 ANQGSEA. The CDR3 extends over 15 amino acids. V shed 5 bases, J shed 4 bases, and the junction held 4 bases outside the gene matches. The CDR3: CSVFGTSGRYNEQFF. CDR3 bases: TGCAGCGTTTTCGGGACTAGCGGGAGATACAATGAGCAGTTCTTC.

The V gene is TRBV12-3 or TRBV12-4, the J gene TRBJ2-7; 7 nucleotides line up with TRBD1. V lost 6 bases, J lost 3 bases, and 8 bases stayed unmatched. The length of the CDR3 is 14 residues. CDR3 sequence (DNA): TGTGCCAGCAGGGCCGGGACAGCTAACTACGAGCAGTACTTC. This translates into CASRAGTANYEQYF.

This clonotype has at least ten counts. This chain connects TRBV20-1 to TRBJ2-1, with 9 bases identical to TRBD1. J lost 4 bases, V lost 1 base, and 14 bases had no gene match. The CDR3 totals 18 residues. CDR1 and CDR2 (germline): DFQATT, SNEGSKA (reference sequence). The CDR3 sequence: CSARVTPGQGRTYNEQFF. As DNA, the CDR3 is TGCAGTGCTAGAGTAACCCCGGGACAGGGTAGGACTTACAATGAGCAGTTCTTC.

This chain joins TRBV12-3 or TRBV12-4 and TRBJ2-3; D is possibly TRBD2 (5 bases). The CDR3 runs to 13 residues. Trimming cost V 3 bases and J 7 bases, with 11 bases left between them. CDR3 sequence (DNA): TGTGCCAGCAGTTTGGCCAGCGGATATACGCAGTATTTT. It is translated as CASSLASGYTQYF.

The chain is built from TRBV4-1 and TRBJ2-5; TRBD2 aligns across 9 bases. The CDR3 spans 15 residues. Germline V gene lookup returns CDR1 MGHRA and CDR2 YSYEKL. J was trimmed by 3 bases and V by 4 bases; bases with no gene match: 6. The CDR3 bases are TGCGCCAGCAGCCCGACGGGGACTAGCAAAGAGACCCAGTACTTC. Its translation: CASSPTGTSKETQYF.

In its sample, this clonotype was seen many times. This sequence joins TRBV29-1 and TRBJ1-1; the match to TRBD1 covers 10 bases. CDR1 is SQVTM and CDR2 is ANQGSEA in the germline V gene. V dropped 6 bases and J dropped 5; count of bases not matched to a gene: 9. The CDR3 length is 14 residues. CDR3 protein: CSVAPGQGRTEAFF. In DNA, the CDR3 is TGCAGCGTCGCACCGGGACAGGGGAGGACTGAAGCTTTCTTT.

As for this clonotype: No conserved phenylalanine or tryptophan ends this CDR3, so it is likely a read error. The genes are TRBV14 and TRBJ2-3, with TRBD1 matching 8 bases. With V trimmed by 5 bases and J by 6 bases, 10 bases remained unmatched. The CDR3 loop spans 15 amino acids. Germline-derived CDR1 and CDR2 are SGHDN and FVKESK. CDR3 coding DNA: TGTGCCAGCAGCTTCGACAGGGGTAGATGGGATACGCAGTATCTT. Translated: CASSFDRGRWDTQYL.

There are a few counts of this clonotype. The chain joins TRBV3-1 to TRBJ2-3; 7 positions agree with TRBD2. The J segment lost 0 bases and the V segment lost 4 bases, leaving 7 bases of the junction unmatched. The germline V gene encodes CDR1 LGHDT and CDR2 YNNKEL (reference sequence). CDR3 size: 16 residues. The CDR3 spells CASSPELASSTDTQYF. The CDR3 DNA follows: TGTGCCAGCAGCCCGGAACTAGCGTCTAGCACAGATACGCAGTATTTT.

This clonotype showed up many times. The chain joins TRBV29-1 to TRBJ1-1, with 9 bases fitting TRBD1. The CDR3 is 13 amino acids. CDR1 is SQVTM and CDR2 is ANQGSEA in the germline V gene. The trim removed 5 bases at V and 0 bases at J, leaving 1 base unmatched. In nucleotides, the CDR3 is TGCAGCGTTTGGGACAGGGTGAACACTGAAGCTTTCTTT. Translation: CSVWDRVNTEAFF.

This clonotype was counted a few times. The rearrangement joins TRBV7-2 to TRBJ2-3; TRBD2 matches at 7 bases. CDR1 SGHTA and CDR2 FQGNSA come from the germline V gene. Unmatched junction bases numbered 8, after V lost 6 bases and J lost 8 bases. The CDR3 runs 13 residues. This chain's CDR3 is CASSPPWGGTQYF. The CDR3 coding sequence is TGTGCCAGCAGTCCGCCCTGGGGGGGTACGCAGTATTTT.